One T cell receptor (beta chain) is described in this entry. This table comes from immunoSEQ multiplex PCR, and its TCRdb copy is limited to in-frame clones, with some not included. The sample shows fewer than 500,000 clones, roughly 90% of them seen only once. Seattle participants joined during active infection and were tracked over time. The CDR3 extends over 14 amino acids. Trimming left V 2 bases short and J 3 bases short, with 8 bases between. Looked up from germline, CDR1 is LGHDT and CDR2 is YNNKEL (reference sequence). This specimen belongs to a study of blood T cell repertoires in COVID-19. Overall study: In each case, the material was cDNA or gDNA derived from T cells, B-cell-depleted T cells, or PBMCs.

This chain uses TRBV3-1 (or the pseudogene TRBV3-2) with TRBJ1-3, with unresolved D. The sequenced material came from peripheral blood. This TCR was recovered from a young man with COVID-19, enrolled during active disease. CDR3 nucleotides: TGTGCCAGCAGCCAAAGGGAGGGTGGAAACACCATATATTTT. Amino acids: CASSQREGGNTIYF.